This T cell receptor beta chain is drawn from a study of blood T cell repertoires in COVID-19. Across the study: Samples taken during acute and convalescent COVID-19 were collected in the United States, Italy and Spain. T cells, B-cell-depleted T cells, or PBMCs provided the cDNA or gDNA that served as material.

This clone was counted a single time. In the source study's methods: By means of reference gene primer amplification, nucleated cell counts were estimated. Measured with immunoSEQ multiplex PCR; TCRdb has only the in-frame clones, and not every one. V and J calls and clone size are copied from that table; D and trimming were computed from the DNA. This table has about 63,000 clones, approximately 79% appearing once. CDR3 length equals 14 residues. V dropped 3 bases and J dropped 0 bases, with 7 bases sitting between them. Germline values: CDR1 SGHDT, CDR2 YYEEEE. This receptor was taken from a human donor in a cohort sampled during active COVID-19. The material sequenced was peripheral blood. The chain carries TRBV5-6 and TRBJ1-5, with D unresolved. CDR3 residues: CASSSQYSNQPQHF. The CDR3 DNA sequence: TGTGCCAGCAGCTCTCAGTATAGCAATCAGCCCCAGCATTTT.